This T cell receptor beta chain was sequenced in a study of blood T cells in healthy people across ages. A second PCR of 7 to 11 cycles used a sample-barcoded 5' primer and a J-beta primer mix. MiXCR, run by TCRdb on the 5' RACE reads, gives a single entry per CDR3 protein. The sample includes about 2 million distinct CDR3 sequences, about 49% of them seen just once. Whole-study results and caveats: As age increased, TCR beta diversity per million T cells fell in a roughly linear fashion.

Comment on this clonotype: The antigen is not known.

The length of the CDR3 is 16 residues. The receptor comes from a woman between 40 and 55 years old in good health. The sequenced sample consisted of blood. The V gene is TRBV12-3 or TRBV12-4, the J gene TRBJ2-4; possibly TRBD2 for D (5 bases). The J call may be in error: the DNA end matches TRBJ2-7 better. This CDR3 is CASSPIRRGWNYEQYF. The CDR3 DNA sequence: TGTGCCAGCAGTCCGATAAGACGGGGATGGAACTACGAGCAGTACTTC.